The 16 T cell receptor beta chains in this list originate from one sample, sequenced in a study of blood T cell repertoires in COVID-19. Generated by immunoSEQ multiplex PCR, the TCRdb table keeps only in-frame clones and is missing some. This sample has roughly 90,000 clones, with about 80% found just once. Sequencing was carried out using peripheral blood. The receptors come from a woman in her 70s with acute or convalescent COVID-19.

This chain connects TRBV19 to TRBJ1-3; TRBD1 is a possible D gene (6 bases). The CDR3 length is 14 residues. The germline gives CDR1 LNHDA, CDR2 SQIVND (reference sequence). V shed 7 bases and J shed 2 bases, with 12 bases lying between them. The CDR3 bases are TGTGCCAGTAACCGACAGGCGACTGGAAACACCATATATTTT. It codes for CASNRQATGNTIYF. The complete variable domain, with remaining parts taken from reference TRBV19 and TRBJ1-3, reads DGGITQSPKYLFRKEGQNVTLSCEQNLNHDAMYWYRQDPGQGLRLIYYSQIVNDFQKGDIAEGYSVSREKKESFPLTVTSAQKNPTAFYLCASNRQATGNTIYFGEGSWLTVV.

The gene calls are TRBV25-1 and TRBJ1-6; D possibly corresponds to TRBD1 (5 bases). This CDR3 is 15 amino acids long. Germline V lookup: CDR1 MGHDK, CDR2 SYGVNS. V was cut by 0 bases and J by 4 bases, with 7 bases left in between. The CDR3 DNA sequence: TGTGCCAGCAGTGAATATCAGGGATATAATTCACCCCTCCACTTT. Protein product: CASSEYQGYNSPLHF.

V gene TRBV3-1 (or the pseudogene TRBV3-2) combines with J gene TRBJ2-7; D not certain. The CDR3 runs to 15 residues. Looked up from germline, CDR1 is LGHDT and CDR2 is YNNKEL (reference sequence). The ends were cut back, 0 bases at V and 9 bases at J, with 18 bases in the middle. CDR3 sequence: CASSQDPYTYDGQYF. The CDR3 coding sequence is TGTGCCAGCAGCCAAGATCCCTATACCTACGATGGGCAGTACTTC.

The V and J genes are TRBV9 and TRBJ2-6; the D gene is possibly TRBD2 (6 bases). CDR3 length: 15 residues. The germline V and J ends were trimmed by 3 bases and 7 bases, with 14 bases remaining between them. Germline loops: CDR1 SGDLS, CDR2 YYNGEE. CDR3 loop: CASSGGTLGANVLTF. The CDR3 bases are TGTGCCAGCAGCGGCGGGACCCTGGGTGCCAACGTCCTGACTTTC.

This sequence joins TRBV19 and TRBJ1-6; D is unresolved. V was clipped by 0 bases and J by 0 bases, with 9 bases between them. The CDR3 totals 17 residues. CDR1 and CDR2 from the germline V gene are LNHDA and SQIVND (reference sequence). This chain's CDR3 is CASSIDGRGSYNSPLHF. The CDR3 DNA follows: TGTGCCAGTAGTATAGATGGTAGAGGCTCCTATAATTCACCCCTCCACTTT. The full variable domain, rest sourced from reference TRBV19 and TRBJ1-6, is DGGITQSPKYLFRKEGQNVTLSCEQNLNHDAMYWYRQDPGQGLRLIYYSQIVNDFQKGDIAEGYSVSREKKESFPLTVTSAQKNPTAFYLCASSIDGRGSYNSPLHFGNGTRLTVT.

The chain employs TRBV14 and TRBJ1-6, with D unresolved. Germline assignment: CDR1 SGHDN and CDR2 FVKESK. V lost 1 base to trimming and J lost 5 bases, with 9 bases between them. The CDR3 contains 15 residues. CDR3 loop: CASSQAGGNNSPLHF. DNA for the CDR3: TGTGCCAGCAGCCAAGCGGGAGGAAATAATTCACCCCTCCACTTT.

This clone was seen a handful of times. J is TRBJ2-1 and V is TRBV10-1; 7 positions agree with TRBD1. V lost 5 bases, J lost 5 bases, and 6 bases stayed unmatched. CDR1 WNHNN and CDR2 SYGVQD come from the germline V gene (reference sequence). The CDR3 loop spans 14 amino acids. This CDR3 is CASSWGQMHNEQFF. CDR3 nucleotides: TGCGCCAGCAGTTGGGGACAGATGCACAATGAGCAGTTCTTC.

This chain links TRBV9 with TRBJ2-2, with a tentative D call TRBD1 (6 bases). Trimming removed 2 bases from V and 6 bases from J, with 20 bases in between. The germline CDR1 and CDR2 sequences are SGDLS and YYNGEE. The CDR3 is 17 residues long. The CDR3, as DNA: TGTGCCAGCAGCGTTGGGCAGGGGATATTATCCTCCGGGGAGCTGTTTTTT. Protein product: CASSVGQGILSSGELFF.

This sequence joins TRBV9 and TRBJ1-3, with 7 bases fitting TRBD1. CDR1 is SGDLS, CDR2 YYNGEE, per germline. CDR3 length: 15 amino acids. J was trimmed by 4 bases and V by 3 bases; bases with no gene match: 7. This CDR3 reads CASSASGTEGNTIYF. CDR3 sequence (DNA): TGTGCCAGCAGCGCATCCGGGACAGAAGGAAACACCATATATTTT.

The chain employs TRBV28 and TRBJ1-1; a weak D match, TRBD1 (5 bases). V lost 6 bases to trimming and J lost 4 bases, with 15 bases between them. This CDR3 comprises 14 residues. Germline V gene sequence: CDR1 MDHEN, CDR2 SYDVKM. In DNA form, the CDR3 reads TGTGCCAGCAGCAGTCCGGACATCAGCACTGAAGCTTTCTTT. The encoded protein is CASSSPDISTEAFF.

The chain carries TRBV5-1 and TRBJ2-5; D unresolved. V lost 3 bases to trimming and J lost 5 bases, with 8 bases between them. This CDR3 has 12 amino acids. Germline CDR1 reads SGHRS; CDR2 reads YFSETQ. The CDR3 loop is CASSSPRETQYF. CDR3 DNA sequence: TGCGCCAGCAGCTCCCCTCGGGAGACCCAGTACTTC.

The V call is TRBV18, the J call TRBJ1-1; 7 bases line up with TRBD1. The V and J ends lost 4 bases and 7 bases, in that order; junction bases with no gene match: 6. This CDR3 has 13 residues. CDR1 is KGHSH and CDR2 is LQKENI in the germline V gene. The chain's CDR3 is CASSLTGAGEAFF. CDR3 sequence (DNA): TGTGCCAGCTCACTAACAGGGGCGGGTGAAGCTTTCTTT.

V gene TRBV11-2 combines with J gene TRBJ2-5, with a weak D call TRBD2 (6 bases). The CDR3 length is 15 residues. Trimming cost V 6 bases and J 2 bases, with 16 bases left between them. Germline CDR1 and CDR2: SGHAT and FQNNGV. The CDR3 is CASSSRRDGQETQYF. For the CDR3, the DNA is TGTGCCAGCAGTTCTAGGAGGGACGGTCAAGAGACCCAGTACTTC.

V gene TRBV5-1 combines with J gene TRBJ2-7, with D maybe TRBD2 (5 bases). Germline V gene data show CDR1 as SGHRS and CDR2 as YFSETQ. Trimming stripped 0 bases from V and 2 bases from J, with 9 bases between. The CDR3 is made up of 14 amino acids. CDR3 loop: CASSLDTGTYEQYF. The DNA for the CDR3 is TGCGCCAGCAGCTTGGATACGGGAACCTACGAGCAGTACTTC.

V is TRBV12-3 or TRBV12-4 and J is TRBJ1-1, with D unclear. This CDR3 region has 10 residues. V dropped 8 bases and J dropped 5 bases, with 6 bases sitting between them. CDR3 residues: CASGRTEAFF. The CDR3 region has the DNA TGTGCCAGCGGGAGGACTGAAGCTTTCTTT.

The chain carries TRBV6-5 and TRBJ1-4; 7 bases line up with TRBD1. The CDR3 extends over 14 amino acids. The germline V gene encodes CDR1 MNHEY and CDR2 SVGAGI. V was pared by 5 bases and J by 4 bases, with 4 bases of the junction left unmatched. CDR3 in DNA: TGTGCCAGCAGTCCAGGGACAGTTAATGAAAAACTGTTTTTT. It codes for CASSPGTVNEKLFF.